This entry describes one TCR beta chain. The source of the sample is a study of CD8 T cells in Susac syndrome. Trimming removed 4 bases from V and 4 bases from J, with 17 bases in between. The CDR3 has 15 residues. CDR1 is SGHRS and CDR2 is YFSETQ in the germline V gene. Random hexamers served to reverse transcribe roughly 0.45 to 1 ug RNA. Amplification of TCR beta CDR3 spanned 54 Vbeta and 13 Jbeta via immunoSEQ multiplex PCR. TCRdb reprocessed the immunoSEQ multiplex PCR reads via MiXCR and lists one record per CDR3 protein. The repertoire holds some 170,000 distinct CDR3 sequences, with about 95% as singletons. Healthy donors acted as controls, with matching for age and sex.

The sample comprised CD4+ T cells from PBMCs. The receptor's source is a human donor in good health. The chain has TRBV5-1 and TRBJ2-5; TRBD2 is a possible D gene (5 bases). The CDR3 region has the DNA TGCGCCAGCAGCACGGACTGGCAACACCCAGAGACCCAGTACTTC. Protein product: CASSTDWQHPETQYF.